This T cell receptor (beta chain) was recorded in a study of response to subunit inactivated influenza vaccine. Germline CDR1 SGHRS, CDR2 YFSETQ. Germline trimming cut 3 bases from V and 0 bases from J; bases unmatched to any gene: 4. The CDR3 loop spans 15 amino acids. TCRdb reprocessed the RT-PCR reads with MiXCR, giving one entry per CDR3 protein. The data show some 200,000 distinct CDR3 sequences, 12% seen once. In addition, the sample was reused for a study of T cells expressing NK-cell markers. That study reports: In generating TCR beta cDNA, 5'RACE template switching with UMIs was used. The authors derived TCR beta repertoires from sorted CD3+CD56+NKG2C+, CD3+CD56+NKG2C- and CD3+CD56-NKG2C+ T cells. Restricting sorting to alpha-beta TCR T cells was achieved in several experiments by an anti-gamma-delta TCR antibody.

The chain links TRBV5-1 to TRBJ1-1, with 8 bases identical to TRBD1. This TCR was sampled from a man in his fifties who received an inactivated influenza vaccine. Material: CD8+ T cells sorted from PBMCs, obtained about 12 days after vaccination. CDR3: CASSWRQGLNTEAFF. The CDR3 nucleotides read TGCGCCAGCAGCTGGAGACAGGGGCTGAACACTGAAGCTTTCTTT.